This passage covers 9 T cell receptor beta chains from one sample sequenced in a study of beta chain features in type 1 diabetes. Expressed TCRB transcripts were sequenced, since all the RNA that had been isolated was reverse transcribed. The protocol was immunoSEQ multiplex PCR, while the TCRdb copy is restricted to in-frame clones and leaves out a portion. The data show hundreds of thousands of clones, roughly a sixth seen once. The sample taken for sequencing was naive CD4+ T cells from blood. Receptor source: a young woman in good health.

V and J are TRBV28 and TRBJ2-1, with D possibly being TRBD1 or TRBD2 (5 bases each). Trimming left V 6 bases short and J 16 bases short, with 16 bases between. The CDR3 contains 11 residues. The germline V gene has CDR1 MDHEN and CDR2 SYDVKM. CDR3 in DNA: TGTGCCAGCAGCCTCGGGGCTAGGACTTTCTTC. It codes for CASSLGARTFF.

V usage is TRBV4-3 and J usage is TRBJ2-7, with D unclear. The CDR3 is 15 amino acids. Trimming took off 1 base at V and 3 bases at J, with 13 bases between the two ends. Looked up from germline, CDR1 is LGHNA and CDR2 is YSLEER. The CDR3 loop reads CASSQGSGFSYEQYF. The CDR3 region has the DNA TGCGCCAGCAGCCAAGGTTCCGGGTTCAGCTACGAGCAGTACTTC.

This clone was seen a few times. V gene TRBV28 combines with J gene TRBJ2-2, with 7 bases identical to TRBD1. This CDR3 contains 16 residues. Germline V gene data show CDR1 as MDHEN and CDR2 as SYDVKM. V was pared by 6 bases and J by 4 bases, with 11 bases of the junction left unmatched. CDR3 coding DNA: TGTGCCAGCAGAGGACAGGACAGGATCTTCACCGGGGAGCTGTTTTTT. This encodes CASRGQDRIFTGELFF.

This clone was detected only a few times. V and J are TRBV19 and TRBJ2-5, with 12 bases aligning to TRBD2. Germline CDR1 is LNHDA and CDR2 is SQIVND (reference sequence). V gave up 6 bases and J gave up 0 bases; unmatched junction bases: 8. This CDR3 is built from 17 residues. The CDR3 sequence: CASSLAGGMGYQETQYF. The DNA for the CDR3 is TGTGCCAGTAGCCTAGCGGGAGGGATGGGGTACCAAGAGACCCAGTACTTC.

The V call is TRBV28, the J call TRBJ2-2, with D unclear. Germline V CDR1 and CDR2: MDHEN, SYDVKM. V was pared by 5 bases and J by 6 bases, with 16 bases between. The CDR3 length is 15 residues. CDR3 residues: CASSTTPAFSGELFF. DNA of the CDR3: TGTGCCAGCAGTACGACCCCAGCGTTCTCCGGGGAGCTGTTTTTT.

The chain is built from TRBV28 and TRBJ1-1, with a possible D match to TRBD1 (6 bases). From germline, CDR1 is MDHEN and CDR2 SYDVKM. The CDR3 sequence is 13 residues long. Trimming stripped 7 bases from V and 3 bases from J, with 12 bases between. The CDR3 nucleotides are TGTGCCAGCATCAGGGGTAGGGACACTGAAGCTTTCTTT. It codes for CASIRGRDTEAFF.

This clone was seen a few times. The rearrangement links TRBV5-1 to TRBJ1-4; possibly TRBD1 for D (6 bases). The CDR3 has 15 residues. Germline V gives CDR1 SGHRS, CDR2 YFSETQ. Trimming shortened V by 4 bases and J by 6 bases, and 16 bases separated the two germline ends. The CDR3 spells CASSPEGGGHEKLFF. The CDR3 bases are TGCGCCAGCAGCCCGGAGGGGGGTGGTCATGAAAAACTGTTTTTT.

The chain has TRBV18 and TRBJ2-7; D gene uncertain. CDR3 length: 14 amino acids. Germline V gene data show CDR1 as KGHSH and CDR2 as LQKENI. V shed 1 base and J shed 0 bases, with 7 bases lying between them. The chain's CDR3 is CASSPLTLSYEQYF. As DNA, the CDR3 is TGTGCCAGCTCACCACTAACACTCTCCTACGAGCAGTACTTC.

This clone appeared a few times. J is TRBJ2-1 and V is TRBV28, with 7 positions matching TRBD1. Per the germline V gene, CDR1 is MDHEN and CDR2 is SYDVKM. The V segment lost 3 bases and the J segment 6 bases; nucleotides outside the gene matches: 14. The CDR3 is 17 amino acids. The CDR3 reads CASSFPQPGQHLNEQFF. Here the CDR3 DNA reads TGTGCCAGCAGTTTCCCACAACCGGGACAGCATCTCAATGAGCAGTTCTTC. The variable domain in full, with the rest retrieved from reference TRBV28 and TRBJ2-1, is DVKVTQSSRYLVKRTGEKVFLECVQDMDHENMFWYRQDPGLGLRLIYFSYDVKMKEKGDIPEGYSVSREKKERFSLILESASTNQTSMYLCASSFPQPGQHLNEQFFGPGTRLTVL.